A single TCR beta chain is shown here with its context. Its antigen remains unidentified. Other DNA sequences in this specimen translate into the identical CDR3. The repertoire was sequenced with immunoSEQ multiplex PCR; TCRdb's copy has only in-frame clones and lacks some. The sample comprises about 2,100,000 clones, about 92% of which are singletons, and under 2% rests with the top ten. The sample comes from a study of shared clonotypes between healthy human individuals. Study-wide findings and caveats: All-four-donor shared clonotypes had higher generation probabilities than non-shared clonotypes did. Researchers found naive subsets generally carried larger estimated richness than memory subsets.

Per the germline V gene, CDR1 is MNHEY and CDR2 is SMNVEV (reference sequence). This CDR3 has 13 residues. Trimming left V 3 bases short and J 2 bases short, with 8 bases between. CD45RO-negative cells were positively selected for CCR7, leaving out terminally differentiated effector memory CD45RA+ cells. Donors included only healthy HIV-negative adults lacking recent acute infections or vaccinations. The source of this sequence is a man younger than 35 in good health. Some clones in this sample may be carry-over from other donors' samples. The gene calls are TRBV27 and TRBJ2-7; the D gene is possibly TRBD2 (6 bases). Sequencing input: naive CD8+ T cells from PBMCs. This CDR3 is CASSLEGTYEQYF. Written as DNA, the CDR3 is TGTGCCAGCAGTTTGGAGGGGACCTACGAGCAGTACTTC.